Each of the 17 T cell receptor beta chains below was sequenced from the same sample in a study of neurological immune-mediated disorders. TCRdb processed the 5' RACE reads anew with MiXCR; each CDR3 protein has one entry. The repertoire has under 80,000 distinct CDR3 sequences, about 14% of them found once; the top ten carry around 6.8%. Sequencing was carried out using PBMCs. Source of these receptors: a woman aged 45-59 years in good health.

This clonotype was seen more than once but under ten times. The J gene is TRBJ2-3, the V gene TRBV7-3; 10 bases align to TRBD2. Trimming took 2 bases from V and 3 from J; bases not matched to a gene: 5. The CDR3 has 16 amino acids. In germline, CDR1 is SGHTA, CDR2 FQGTGA. The CDR3 reads CASSLSASGRTDTQYF. The DNA for the CDR3 is TGTGCCAGCAGCTTATCGGCTAGCGGGAGAACAGATACGCAGTATTTT. The full variable domain, its missing parts supplied by reference TRBV7-3 and TRBJ2-3, is GAGVSQTPSNKVTEKGKYVELRCDPISGHTALYWYRQSLGQGPEFLIYFQGTGAADDSGLPNDRFFAVRPEGSVSTLKIQRTERGDSAVYLCASSLSASGRTDTQYFGPGTRLTVL.

This clonotype occurred many times. The chain recombines TRBV15 with TRBJ2-7; tentatively, D is TRBD2 (6 bases). V dropped 3 bases and J dropped 6 bases, with 12 bases sitting between them. The germline gives CDR1 LNHNV, CDR2 YYDKDF (reference sequence). The CDR3 has 13 residues. This CDR3 is CATSSMRGLEQYF. The CDR3 nucleotides read TGTGCCACCAGCAGTATGCGGGGTCTCGAGCAGTACTTC.

This clonotype was detected ten times or more. V and J are TRBV29-1 and TRBJ2-5; D is ambiguous. The CDR3 contains 13 residues. Trimming took off 2 bases at V and 2 bases at J, with 9 bases between the two ends. In germline, CDR1 is SQVTM, CDR2 ANQGSEA. CDR3 in amino acids: CSVERMEQETQYF. The CDR3 coding sequence is TGCAGCGTTGAACGGATGGAACAAGAGACCCAGTACTTC.

This clonotype has ten or more counts. The rearrangement joins TRBV20-1 to TRBJ2-4; 9 positions match TRBD1. With V trimmed by 6 bases and J by 5 bases, 11 bases remained unmatched. The CDR3 spans 15 residues. Germline CDR1 DFQATT, CDR2 SNEGSKA (reference sequence). This chain's CDR3 is CSAPPGQGDQNIQYF. For the CDR3, the DNA is TGCAGTGCCCCCCCGGGACAGGGAGACCAAAACATTCAGTACTTC.

This clonotype was seen repeatedly, ten times or more. This chain joins TRBV15 and TRBJ2-3; no firm D call. The CDR3 runs to 16 residues. Deletions cut 5 bases from V and 2 bases from J, with 17 bases between. The germline gives CDR1 LNHNV, CDR2 YYDKDF (reference sequence). The CDR3 is CATSLLMNKDTDTQYF. CDR3 coding DNA: TGTGCCACCAGCCTACTGATGAACAAGGACACAGATACGCAGTATTTT. Looking up the rest from reference TRBV15 and TRBJ2-3 gives the full variable domain: DAMVIQNPRYQVTQFGKPVTLSCSQTLNHNVMYWYQQKSSQAPKLLFHYYDKDFNNEADTPDNFQSRRPNTSFCFLDIRSPGLGDTAMYLCATSLLMNKDTDTQYFGPGTRLTVL.

CDR3 in DNA: TGTGCCAGCTCACCACTTGGAACAGGGCAATCTGGAAACACCATATATTTT. Residues: CASSPLGTGQSGNTIYF. This sequence joins TRBV18 and TRBJ1-3, with D possibly matching TRBD1 (6 bases). Trimming took 1 base from V and 1 from J, leaving 14 bases between them. This CDR3 is built from 17 residues. Germline CDR1 and CDR2: KGHSH and LQKENI. The whole variable domain, remainder taken from reference TRBV18 and TRBJ1-3, is NAGVMQNPRHLVRRRGQEARLRCSPMKGHSHVYWYRQLPEEGLKFMVYLQKENIIDESGMPKERFSAEFPKEGPSILRIQQVVRGDSAAYFCASSPLGTGQSGNTIYFGEGSWLTVV.

On this clonotype itself: This may arise from a read error, as a much more abundant clone is one base away. The chain has TRBV29-1 and TRBJ2-1; D is undetermined. Germline V gives CDR1 SQVTM, CDR2 ANQGSEA. The CDR3 contains 14 residues. The CDR3 loop reads CSARELESYYEQFF. The CDR3 DNA reads as TGCAGCGCGAGAGAGTTAGAATCCTACTATGAGCAGTTCTTC.

Ten or more counts support this clonotype. The gene calls are TRBV5-5 and TRBJ2-3; no clear D gene. This CDR3 has 14 residues. Germline values: CDR1 SGHKS, CDR2 YYEKEE (reference sequence). The V gene lost 4 bases and the J gene lost 2 bases, with 11 bases spanning the gap. CDR3 sequence (DNA): TGTGCCAGCAGCCGGATGTTGATCACAGATACGCAGTATTTT. Its translation is CASSRMLITDTQYF.

This clonotype has a count of ten or more. The chain joins TRBV14 to TRBJ2-2, with TRBD1 matching over 8 bases. The ends lost 2 bases at V and 8 bases at J; junction bases unmatched: 4. The germline gives CDR1 SGHDN, CDR2 FVKESK. CDR3 length: 14 residues. This CDR3 reads CASSQRQGAGELFF. The CDR3, as DNA: TGTGCCAGCAGCCAACGTCAGGGGGCTGGGGAGCTGTTTTTT.

This clonotype has ten or more counts. CDR3 nucleotides: TGCGCCAGCAGCGTTTCCGGGAACCATAATGAAAAACTGTTTTTT. Its protein product is CASSVSGNHNEKLFF. V usage is TRBV5-1 and J usage is TRBJ1-4; D not resolved. CDR3 size: 15 residues. CDR1 SGHRS and CDR2 YFSETQ come from the germline V gene. V lost 4 bases to trimming and J lost 4 bases, with 14 bases between them.

This clonotype was counted many times. V gene TRBV20-1 combines with J gene TRBJ2-5; the match to TRBD2 covers 7 bases. This CDR3 is built from 12 residues. Germline CDR1 is DFQATT and CDR2 is SNEGSKA (reference sequence). The CDR3 protein is CMTSRTQETQYF. CDR3 bases: TGCATGACTAGCAGAACCCAAGAGACCCAGTACTTC.

This clonotype occurred many times. The chain employs TRBV7-2 and TRBJ1-1; no firm D call. The CDR3 spans 13 residues. Trimming pared 1 base from V and 1 base from J, leaving 4 bases between. In germline, CDR1 is SGHTA, CDR2 FQGNSA. The CDR3 region is CASSLGSNTEAFF. The CDR3 coding sequence is TGTGCCAGCAGCTTAGGGTCGAACACTGAAGCTTTCTTT.

In its sample, this clonotype was seen many times. J is TRBJ1-2 and V is TRBV9; no clear D gene. The CDR3 loop spans 11 amino acids. Germline lookup yields CDR1 SGDLS and CDR2 YYNGEE. V lost 2 bases and J lost 8, with 7 bases in between. Here the CDR3 reads CASSVEDGYTF. CDR3 bases: TGTGCCAGCAGCGTGGAGGACGGCTACACCTTC.

The count of this clonotype is one. At one end, the junction sequence differs from germline, possibly due to a read error. CDR3: CACSSTSGRQFF. The DNA of the CDR3 is TGTGCCTGCAGTTCTACTAGCGGGAGGCAGTTCTTC. This chain uses TRBV6-2 or TRBV6-3 with TRBJ2-1; 11 bases line up with TRBD2. CDR1 and CDR2 (germline): MNHEY, SVGEGT. The CDR3 totals 12 residues.

The rearrangement uses TRBV7-6 and TRBJ1-1; D remains unclear. Trimming took off 3 bases at V and 5 bases at J, with 10 bases between the two ends. CDR3 length: 13 residues. Germline V gene lookup returns CDR1 SGHVS and CDR2 FNYEAQ. The CDR3 bases are TGTGCCAGCAGCTTGGCAGAAGGGACTGAAGCTTTCTTT. It encodes CASSLAEGTEAFF.

This clonotype was seen ten or more times. The genes are TRBV28 and TRBJ1-5, with 12 bases lining up with TRBD1. Germline trimming cut 2 bases from V and 6 bases from J; bases unmatched to any gene: 2. This CDR3 has 15 amino acids. Per germline, CDR1 MDHEN and CDR2 SYDVKM. The CDR3 sequence: CASSLGTGGSQPQHF. In nucleotides, the CDR3 is TGTGCCAGCAGTTTAGGGACAGGGGGCTCTCAGCCCCAGCATTTT.

This clonotype was seen many times. This sequence joins TRBV10-3 and TRBJ2-1; 8 bases agree with TRBD2. V was pared by 5 bases and J by 0 bases, with 3 bases of the junction left unmatched. This CDR3 is 15 amino acids long. Germline lookup yields CDR1 ENHRY and CDR2 SYGVKD. CDR3 sequence: CAISTSGSSYNEQFF. Here the CDR3 DNA reads TGTGCCATCAGTACCAGCGGGAGCTCCTACAATGAGCAGTTCTTC.